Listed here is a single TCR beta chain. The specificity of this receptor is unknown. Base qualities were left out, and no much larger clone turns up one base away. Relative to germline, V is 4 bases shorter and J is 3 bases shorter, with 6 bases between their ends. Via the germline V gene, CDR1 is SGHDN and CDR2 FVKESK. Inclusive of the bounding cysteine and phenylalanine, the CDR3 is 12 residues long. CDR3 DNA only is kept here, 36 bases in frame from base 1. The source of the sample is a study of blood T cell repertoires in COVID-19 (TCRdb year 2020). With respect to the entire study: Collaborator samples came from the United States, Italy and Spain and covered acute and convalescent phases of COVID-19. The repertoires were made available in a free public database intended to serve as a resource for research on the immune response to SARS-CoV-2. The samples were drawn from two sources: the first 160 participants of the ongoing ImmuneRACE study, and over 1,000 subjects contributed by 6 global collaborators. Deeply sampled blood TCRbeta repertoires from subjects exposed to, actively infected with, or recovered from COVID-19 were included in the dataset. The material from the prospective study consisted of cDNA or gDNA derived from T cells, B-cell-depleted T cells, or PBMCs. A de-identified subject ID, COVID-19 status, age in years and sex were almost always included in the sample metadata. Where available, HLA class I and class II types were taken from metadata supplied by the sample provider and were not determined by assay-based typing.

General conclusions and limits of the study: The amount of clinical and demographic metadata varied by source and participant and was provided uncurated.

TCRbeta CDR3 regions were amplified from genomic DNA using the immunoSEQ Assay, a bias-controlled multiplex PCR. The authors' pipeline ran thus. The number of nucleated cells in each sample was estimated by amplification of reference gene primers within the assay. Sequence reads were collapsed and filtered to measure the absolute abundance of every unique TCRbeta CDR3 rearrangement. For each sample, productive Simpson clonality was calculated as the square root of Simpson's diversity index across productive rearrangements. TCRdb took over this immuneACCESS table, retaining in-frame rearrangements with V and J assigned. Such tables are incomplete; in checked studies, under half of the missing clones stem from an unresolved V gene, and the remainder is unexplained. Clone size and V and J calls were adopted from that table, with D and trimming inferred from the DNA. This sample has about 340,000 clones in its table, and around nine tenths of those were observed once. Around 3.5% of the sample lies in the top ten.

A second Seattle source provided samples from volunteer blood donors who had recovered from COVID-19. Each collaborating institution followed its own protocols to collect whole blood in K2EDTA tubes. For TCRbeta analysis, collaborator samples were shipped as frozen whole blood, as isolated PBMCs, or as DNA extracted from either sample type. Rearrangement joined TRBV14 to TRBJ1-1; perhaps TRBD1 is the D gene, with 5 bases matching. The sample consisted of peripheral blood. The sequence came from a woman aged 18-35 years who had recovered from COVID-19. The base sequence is TGTGCCAGCAGCCCGGGGGACACTGAAGCTTTCTTT. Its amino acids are CASSPGDTEAFF.